These 13 T cell receptor beta chains share one sample of origin, sequenced in a study of cytomegalovirus exposure and HLA in healthy donors. The primer mix had 60 Vbeta and 13 Jbeta primers. Profiling relied on immunoSEQ multiplex PCR, and the TCRdb table lists in-frame clones only, not all of them. The data show roughly 160,000 clones, around 77% seen once. Source material: PBMCs. These receptors were taken from a man between 60 and 70 years old in good health and CMV-seronegative.

The chain has TRBV30 and TRBJ1-6; 7 nucleotides align to TRBD1. Trimming at V came to 2 bases and at J to 8 bases, leaving 12 bases not matched to a gene. CDR1 and CDR2 from the germline V gene are GTSNPN and SVGIG (reference sequence). The CDR3 has 16 amino acids. CDR3 region: CAWSFKRQGAHSPLHF. CDR3 DNA sequence: TGTGCCTGGAGTTTCAAACGACAGGGAGCTCATTCACCCCTCCACTTT.

This sequence joins TRBV5-5 and TRBJ1-1; tentative D call: TRBD1 (6 bases). This CDR3 has 15 amino acids. Germline CDR1 is SGHKS and CDR2 is YYEKEE (reference sequence). The V end lost 4 bases, the J end lost 4 bases, and 17 bases lay between the germline ends. In DNA form, the CDR3 reads TGTGCCAGCAGCCTTAGACAGGCCGATCTCACTGAAGCTTTCTTT. Encoded protein: CASSLRQADLTEAFF.

V is TRBV10-3 and J is TRBJ2-7, with 7 bases fitting TRBD1. Germline V gene sequence: CDR1 ENHRY, CDR2 SYGVKD. Unmatched junction bases numbered 5, after V lost 7 bases and J lost 2 bases. The length of the CDR3 is 13 residues. The CDR3 DNA reads as TGTGCCATCAAGGCAGGGGGAACCTACGAGCAGTACTTC. Protein sequence: CAIKAGGTYEQYF.

The chain has TRBV5-1 and TRBJ2-7; 11 nucleotides align to TRBD2. From germline, CDR1 is SGHRS and CDR2 YFSETQ. The CDR3 has 17 residues. Trimming removed 0 bases from V and 2 bases from J; junction bases left unmatched: 7. CDR3 sequence (DNA): TGCGCCAGCAGCTTGGTGCTAGCGGGAGGTGGAGCCTACGAGCAGTACTTC. This encodes CASSLVLAGGGAYEQYF.

V and J are TRBV5-1 and TRBJ2-7, with 8 bases matching TRBD2. V shed 0 bases, J shed 7 bases, and the junction held 3 bases outside the gene matches. CDR1 SGHRS and CDR2 YFSETQ come from the germline V gene. The CDR3 consists of 13 residues. The CDR3 loop reads CASSLVASGEQYF. Here the CDR3 DNA reads TGCGCCAGCAGCTTGGTGGCTAGCGGGGAGCAGTACTTC.

The V gene is TRBV11-1, the J gene TRBJ2-5; D gene unclear. This CDR3 is built from 15 residues. V lost 3 bases and J 4 bases, leaving 15 bases between the germline ends. Germline CDR1 reads SGHAT; CDR2 reads FQDESV (reference sequence). The CDR3 bases are TGTGCCAGCAGCTTGGTTGCAGGAATTATAGAGACCCAGTACTTC. Amino acids: CASSLVAGIIETQYF.

The chain employs TRBV28 and TRBJ2-7; maybe TRBD1 (7 bases). Trimming took 11 bases from V and 5 from J, leaving 16 bases between them. The CDR3 runs to 12 residues. In germline, CDR1 is MDHEN, CDR2 SYDVKM. Here the CDR3 DNA reads TGTGCCGGTCAGACAGGGAGGAACGAGCAGTACTTC. Translated: CAGQTGRNEQYF.

The gene calls are TRBV7-9 and TRBJ2-5; 7 bases fit TRBD2. The V segment lost 3 bases and the J segment 2 bases; nucleotides outside the gene matches: 9. This CDR3 is built from 16 residues. Germline-derived CDR1 and CDR2 are SEHNR and FQNEAQ (reference sequence). The CDR3 reads CASSLLGWGGQETQYF. CDR3 in DNA: TGTGCCAGCAGCTTGCTGGGGTGGGGGGGACAAGAGACCCAGTACTTC. The variable domain in full, completed from reference TRBV7-9 and TRBJ2-5, reads DTGVSQNPRHKITKRGQNVTFRCDPISEHNRLYWYRQTLGQGPEFLTYFQNEAQLEKSRLLSDRFSAERPKGSFSTLEIQRTEQGDSAMYLCASSLLGWGGQETQYFGPGTRLLVL.

V usage is TRBV7-2 and J usage is TRBJ2-1, with 9 bases fitting TRBD2. J was trimmed by 6 bases and V by 5 bases; bases with no gene match: 5. Germline V gene lookup returns CDR1 SGHTA and CDR2 FQGNSA. The CDR3 runs to 14 residues. DNA for the CDR3: TGTGCCAGCAGCCGTAGCGGGGGCATCAATGAGCAGTTCTTC. Translation gives CASSRSGGINEQFF.

This clone was seen more than once but under ten times. This rearrangement joins TRBV7-8 to TRBJ2-3, with 7 nucleotides matching TRBD2. This CDR3 comprises 15 residues. Germline V gene lookup returns CDR1 SGHVS and CDR2 FQNEAQ. Trimming removed 4 bases from V and 5 bases from J; junction bases left unmatched: 9. DNA of the CDR3: TGTGCCAGCAGCTCACTCAGCGGGGTGGGAGATACGCAGTATTTT. Protein product: CASSSLSGVGDTQYF.

The chain links TRBV18 to TRBJ2-7; 14 positions match TRBD2. Germline V gene data show CDR1 as KGHSH and CDR2 as LQKENI. The CDR3 runs to 16 residues. The junction had 7 bases not matched to a gene; V was cut back by 3 bases and J by 6 bases. The CDR3 spells CASSPETSGGAGEQYF. The CDR3 DNA reads TGTGCCAGCTCACCGGAGACTAGCGGGGGGGCGGGCGAGCAGTACTTC.

This clone has a handful of counts. The chain is built from TRBV7-2 and TRBJ2-5; possibly TRBD2 for D (5 bases). The ends were cut back, 9 bases at V and 5 bases at J, with 16 bases in the middle. The CDR3 loop spans 13 amino acids. Germline CDR1 reads SGHTA; CDR2 reads FQGNSA. The CDR3 DNA reads as TGTGCCAGTAAAGACTACCTCGGGGAGACCCAGTACTTC. The encoded protein is CASKDYLGETQYF.

This clone was detected only once. The chain is built from TRBV7-2 and TRBJ2-3, with D tentatively TRBD2 (6 bases). This CDR3 has 15 residues. CDR1 is SGHTA, CDR2 FQGNSA, per germline. The germline V and J ends were trimmed by 2 bases and 6 bases, with 15 bases remaining between them. The CDR3 region has the DNA TGTGCCAGCAGCTTATCCGAGGGAGGTTCGGATACGCAGTATTTT. It is translated as CASSLSEGGSDTQYF.